This passage covers 30 T cell receptor beta chains from one sample sequenced in a study of blood T cell repertoires in COVID-19. Data came from immunoSEQ multiplex PCR; TCRdb stores just in-frame clones and leaves some out. Here the sample spans about 280,000 clones, roughly 85% being singletons. The sequenced sample consisted of PBMCs or T cells enriched from blood (not recorded which). These receptors were obtained from a man in his forties who had been exposed to COVID-19.

V is TRBV27 and J is TRBJ1-2; weak D call: TRBD1 (6 bases). From germline, CDR1 is MNHEY and CDR2 SMNVEV (reference sequence). The CDR3 runs 16 residues. Trimming removed 5 bases at V and 8 bases at J, with 24 bases between. The CDR3 DNA reads as TGTGCCAGCAGTCCCGGCTGGGGGACACGGTCCGACGGCTACACCTTC. Translating it yields CASSPGWGTRSDGYTF.

The chain uses TRBV6-6 and TRBJ2-7, with 10 bases matching TRBD1. V shed 8 bases and J 5 bases; nucleotides not matched to a gene: 15. CDR1 MNHNY and CDR2 SVGAGI come from the germline V gene (reference sequence). The CDR3 is 16 amino acids. CDR3 sequence: CASGQSPGTGDHEQYF. CDR3 in DNA: TGTGCCAGCGGTCAATCTCCCGGGACAGGGGATCACGAGCAGTACTTC.

The chain uses TRBV12-5 and TRBJ1-6, with TRBD1 matching 9 bases. This CDR3 has 20 residues. Germline V gene data show CDR1 as LGHNT and CDR2 as FRNRAP. After removal of 0 bases from V and 14 bases from J, the junction contained 23 bases not matched to a gene. CDR3 in DNA: TGTGCTAGTGGTTTGGTACCGCCAAGGAACGGGACAGGGCGGCTAATGGCCCTCCACTTT. This codes for CASGLVPPRNGTGRLMALHF.

This clone is a singleton in its sample. This chain links TRBV7-9 with TRBJ2-7, with 8 nucleotides matching TRBD1. J gave up 2 bases and V 5 bases, and 8 bases lay outside the gene matches. Germline loops: CDR1 SEHNR, CDR2 FQNEAQ (reference sequence). This CDR3 region has 15 residues. This chain's CDR3 is CASSTGTGVTYEQYF. The CDR3 region has the DNA TGTGCCAGCAGCACCGGGACAGGTGTGACCTACGAGCAGTACTTC.

This clone was detected only once. The chain joins TRBV18 to TRBJ2-7; 8 bases match TRBD1. Germline V CDR1 and CDR2: KGHSH, LQKENI. V lost 10 bases to trimming and J lost 3 bases; unmatched junction nucleotides: 14. The CDR3 loop spans 15 amino acids. The CDR3 DNA follows: TGTGCCACCTCCCCGCGGACAGGGTTCATCTACGAGCAGTACTTC. It translates to CATSPRTGFIYEQYF. Filled out from reference TRBV18 and TRBJ2-7, the complete variable domain reads NAGVMQNPRHLVRRRGQEARLRCSPMKGHSHVYWYRQLPEEGLKFMVYLQKENIIDESGMPKERFSAEFPKEGPSILRIQQVVRGDSAAYFCATSPRTGFIYEQYFGPGTRLTVT.

The rearrangement joins TRBV11-2 to TRBJ1-1; D gene unclear. This CDR3 has 13 amino acids. CDR1 and CDR2 from the germline V gene are SGHAT and FQNNGV. The ends were cut back, 1 base at V and 4 bases at J, with 7 bases in the middle. The DNA for the CDR3 is TGTGCCAGCAGCTTAGGGGAGGGCACTGAAGCTTTCTTT. Protein product: CASSLGEGTEAFF. The entire variable domain, with the rest obtained from reference TRBV11-2 and TRBJ1-1, is as follows: EAGVAQSPRYKIIEKRQSVAFWCNPISGHATLYWYQQILGQGPKLLIQFQNNGVVDDSQLPKDRFSAERLKGVDSTLKIQPAKLEDSAVYLCASSLGEGTEAFFGQGTRLTVV.

This chain connects TRBV12-2 to TRBJ2-5; whether TRBD2, the table's D call, matches the DNA was not checked. TRBV12-2 is tagged as a pseudogene. CDR3 length: 19 residues. The CDR3 sequence is CASRSKRVEGSPALETQYF. The CDR3 DNA reads TGTGCAAGTCGCTCCAAAAGGGTGGAGGGAAGCCCGGCGTTGGAGACCCAGTACTTC.

The chain combines TRBV7-6 with TRBJ2-2, with 8 nucleotides matching TRBD2. The CDR3 runs to 15 residues. Germline V lookup: CDR1 SGHVS, CDR2 FNYEAQ. With V trimmed by 5 bases and J by 6 bases, 8 bases remained unmatched. As DNA, the CDR3 is TGTGCCAGCAGCGGGCCGGGAGGGACCGCCGGGGAGCTGTTTTTT. This translates into CASSGPGGTAGELFF.

The V gene is TRBV24-1, the J gene TRBJ1-5; a weak D match, TRBD1 (5 bases). The V end was cut by 4 bases, the J end by 10 bases, with 31 bases between. The germline V gene encodes CDR1 KGHDR and CDR2 SFDVKD. The CDR3 runs 19 residues. CDR3 bases: TGTGCCACCAGTGACGATACTATTATGACAGAGTCCGGTGTTCCACCCCAGCATTTT. Its translation is CATSDDTIMTESGVPPQHF.

The chain links TRBV2 to TRBJ1-5; 10 positions agree with TRBD1. V trimming: 6 bases; J trimming: 7 bases; junction bases outside the gene matches: 9. The CDR3 covers 15 residues. Germline loops: CDR1 SNHLY, CDR2 FYNNEI. DNA for the CDR3: TGTGCCAGCAGCGGGCAGACAGGGGGCTGGCAGCCCCAGCATTTT. This gives the protein CASSGQTGGWQPQHF.

The chain's CDR3 is CAVVSGSKSGGELFF. CDR3 nucleotides: TGTGCCGTTGTTAGCGGGAGTAAAAGTGGCGGGGAGCTGTTTTTT. The chain has TRBV10-3 and TRBJ2-2, with 9 bases fitting TRBD2. Losses at the gene ends were 11 bases for V and 7 bases for J; bases not matched to a gene: 14. CDR3 length: 15 amino acids. Germline CDR1 ENHRY, CDR2 SYGVKD.

This clone was recorded once. The genes are TRBV5-1 and TRBJ2-6, with TRBD1 as a possible D gene (5 bases). V was pared by 0 bases and J by 0 bases, with 13 bases between. The CDR3 extends over 18 amino acids. Germline V gene data show CDR1 as SGHRS and CDR2 as YFSETQ. Here the CDR3 DNA reads TGCGCCAGCAGCTTGGACAGGCCAGATTACTCTGGGGCCAACGTCCTGACTTTC. Translation: CASSLDRPDYSGANVLTF.

The CDR3 region has the DNA TGTGCCAGCAGCTTGGACTGGGGAGGAGCTTTCTTT. Amino acid sequence: CASSLDWGGAFF. The chain links TRBV5-8 to TRBJ1-1, with unresolved D. The CDR3 runs to 12 residues. Germline values: CDR1 SGHTS, CDR2 YDEGEE. V was trimmed by 0 bases and J by 10 bases, leaving 10 bases between them.

The gene calls are TRBV28 and TRBJ2-5; tentatively, D is TRBD1 (5 bases). The CDR3 has 16 amino acids. With 3 bases removed from V and 2 bases from J, the gap between germline ends came to 16 bases. Germline CDR1 and CDR2: MDHEN and SYDVKM. CDR3 bases: TGTGCCAGCAGTTTTCGGATGACAGCTAGGCAAGAGACCCAGTACTTC. This codes for CASSFRMTARQETQYF.

This clone came up once. The chain employs TRBV30 and TRBJ2-7; D gene unclear. V was pared by 4 bases and J by 9 bases, with 19 bases between. The CDR3 covers 13 residues. CDR1 and CDR2 from the germline V gene are GTSNPN and SVGIG (reference sequence). The chain's CDR3 is CAWIVPGRRGQYF. DNA of the CDR3: TGTGCCTGGATAGTTCCAGGCCGTCGTGGGCAGTACTTC.

V usage is TRBV6-5 and J usage is TRBJ2-1, with TRBD1 matching over 8 bases. V gave up 6 bases and J gave up 14 bases; unmatched junction bases: 12. The CDR3 has 13 residues. The germline CDR1 and CDR2 sequences are MNHEY and SVGAGI. The CDR3 DNA reads as TGTGCCAGCAGCTCTATTACAGGGGGAAAGGAGTTCTTC. Its protein is CASSSITGGKEFF.

The genes are TRBV6-5 and TRBJ1-2; no firm D call. The germline CDR1 and CDR2 sequences are MNHEY and SVGAGI. The germline V and J ends were trimmed by 4 bases and 4 bases, with 10 bases remaining between them. CDR3 length equals 13 residues. Here the CDR3 reads CASSLNNLYGYTF. The CDR3 nucleotides read TGTGCCAGCAGTTTGAACAACCTCTATGGCTACACCTTC.

The chain carries TRBV5-6 and TRBJ1-2; TRBD1 is a possible D gene (5 bases). The germline V gene has CDR1 SGHDT and CDR2 YYEEEE. Trimming shortened V by 3 bases and J by 5 bases, and 20 bases separated the two germline ends. The CDR3 length is 16 residues. The CDR3 protein is CASSYLTSGVRYGYTF. The CDR3 region has the DNA TGTGCCAGCAGCTACTTGACATCGGGGGTTCGGTATGGCTACACCTTC.

This chain uses TRBV11-2 with TRBJ1-2; possible D gene TRBD1, 5 bases. Trimming removed 5 bases from V and 4 bases from J, with 14 bases in between. Germline CDR1 is SGHAT and CDR2 is FQNNGV. The CDR3 is 14 residues long. This CDR3 reads CASSLGGDRYGYTF. The CDR3 coding sequence is TGTGCCAGCAGCCTCGGGGGGGACCGCTATGGCTACACCTTC.

This sequence joins TRBV5-1 and TRBJ2-1; 8 bases match TRBD1. Trimming took 0 bases from V and 3 from J; bases not matched to a gene: 5. Per the germline V gene, CDR1 is SGHRS and CDR2 is YFSETQ. The CDR3 runs to 16 residues. CDR3 amino acids: CASSLDQGASYNEQFF. As DNA, the CDR3 is TGCGCCAGCAGCTTGGACCAGGGGGCGAGCTACAATGAGCAGTTCTTC.

The genes are TRBV10-3 and TRBJ1-2, with D hard to call. The CDR3 totals 13 residues. V was pared by 7 bases and J by 0 bases, with 9 bases between. In germline, CDR1 is ENHRY, CDR2 SYGVKD. The CDR3 sequence: CAIKWGANYGYTF. Here the CDR3 DNA reads TGTGCCATCAAGTGGGGAGCTAACTATGGCTACACCTTC.

The gene calls are TRBV6-5 and TRBJ1-1; D might be TRBD1 (5 bases). Germline CDR1 and CDR2: MNHEY and SVGAGI. The CDR3 contains 15 residues. V was clipped by 0 bases and J by 5 bases, with 13 bases between them. CDR3 bases: TGTGCCAGCAGTTACTCGGAGGTGGGGGGGACTGAAGCTTTCTTT. Translation: CASSYSEVGGTEAFF.

In this sample, this clone turned up once. The CDR3 nucleotides read TGTGCCAGCAGCCTCCAGTACGAGCAGTACTTC. The encoded protein is CASSLQYEQYF. This chain connects TRBV7-9 to TRBJ2-7; D remains ambiguous. Germline CDR1 SEHNR, CDR2 FQNEAQ (reference sequence). Trimming stripped 5 bases from V and 4 bases from J, with 6 bases between. This CDR3 has 11 residues.

V usage is TRBV6-5 and J usage is TRBJ1-4, with a possible D match to TRBD1 (5 bases). V lost 5 bases and J lost 8, with 15 bases in between. Germline V gene data show CDR1 as MNHEY and CDR2 as SVGAGI. This CDR3 has 14 amino acids. CDR3 in DNA: TGTGCCAGCAGTATATACGGGACTGTCGAAAAACTGTTTTTT. Its protein is CASSIYGTVEKLFF.

The chain is built from TRBV3-1 (or the pseudogene TRBV3-2) and TRBJ2-5; TRBD2 aligns across 11 bases. The germline V gene encodes CDR1 LGHDT and CDR2 YNNKEL (reference sequence). The V gene end was trimmed by 1 base and the J gene end by 5 bases; junction bases not matched to a gene: 6. There are 16 residues in the CDR3. This chain's CDR3 is CASSQVTSGIGETQYF. CDR3 nucleotides: TGTGCCAGCAGCCAAGTGACTAGCGGGATTGGGGAGACCCAGTACTTC.

The rearrangement joins TRBV12-3 or TRBV12-4 to TRBJ2-5; D perhaps matches TRBD2 (5 bases). The CDR3 runs 13 residues. V lost 0 bases and J 5 bases, leaving 7 bases between the germline ends. CDR3 sequence: CASSLAPGETQYF. CDR3 bases: TGTGCCAGCAGTTTAGCTCCGGGGGAGACCCAGTACTTC.

The chain recombines TRBV6-5 with TRBJ1-2; weak D call: TRBD1 (5 bases). This CDR3 comprises 14 residues. Trimming stripped 7 bases from V and 7 bases from J, with 19 bases between. Germline V lookup: CDR1 MNHEY, CDR2 SVGAGI. In DNA form, the CDR3 reads TGTGCCAGCACTCACTCGGTCGCAGGGTCTGGCTACACCTTC. Protein: CASTHSVAGSGYTF.

The CDR3 here is CASKTVTGGGYEQYF. CDR3 nucleotides: TGTGCCAGCAAAACAGTGACAGGGGGGGGTTACGAGCAGTACTTC. The genes are TRBV27 and TRBJ2-7; 9 bases are shared with TRBD1. The V and J ends lost 7 bases and 4 bases, in that order; junction bases with no gene match: 11. Germline V lookup: CDR1 MNHEY, CDR2 SMNVEV (reference sequence). CDR3 size: 15 residues.

The chain carries TRBV30 and TRBJ1-6; 7 bases are shared with TRBD1. J lost 8 bases, V lost 4 bases, and 5 bases had no gene match. The CDR3 consists of 13 residues. Germline V lookup: CDR1 GTSNPN, CDR2 SVGIG (reference sequence). CDR3 region: CAWTQGFDSPLHF. CDR3 nucleotide sequence: TGTGCCTGGACACAGGGGTTTGATTCACCCCTCCACTTT.

The count of this clone is one. Other DNA sequences within the sample encode an identical CDR3. V usage is TRBV5-1 and J usage is TRBJ1-1, with D tentatively TRBD1 (5 bases). From germline, CDR1 is SGHRS and CDR2 YFSETQ. The CDR3 runs 14 residues. V was trimmed by 0 bases and J by 4 bases, leaving 10 bases between them. CDR3 loop: CASSLGGGSTEAFF. The DNA for the CDR3 is TGCGCCAGCAGCTTGGGGGGCGGAAGCACTGAAGCTTTCTTT.